This T cell receptor (beta chain) appears in the sequencing data of a study of regulatory T cells in long-lasting Graves disease. This CDR3 has 13 residues. With 5 bases clipped from V and 6 bases from J, the junction kept 5 bases outside the gene matches. Germline V gives CDR1 MDHEN, CDR2 SYDVKM. Building the TCR beta libraries relied on iRepertoire HTBI primers, and CDR3 regions underwent Arm-PCR. TCRdb called the multiplex PCR reads again in MiXCR, with one record for every CDR3 protein. This repertoire shows some 340,000 distinct CDR3 sequences, more than 20% found once; its top ten account for 25% to 30%. Noted time point: persistent/refractory GD, antithyroid drugs over 5 years with positive TRAb. Generation of the TCR library employed RNA extracted from PBMCs. This clonotype has a count of ten or more.

This clonotype originated in a woman aged 40-49 years with Graves disease. This chain joins TRBV28 and TRBJ2-7; 9 positions agree with TRBD1. Sequenced here: peripheral blood mononuclear cells (PBMCs), sampled when the disease was refractory, from a patient treated with antithyroid drugs. CDR3 bases: TGTGCCAGCAGTCGGGACAGGGTAGGCGAGCAGTACTTC. As protein: CASSRDRVGEQYF. The full variable domain, rest sourced from reference TRBV28 and TRBJ2-7, is DVKVTQSSRYLVKRTGEKVFLECVQDMDHENMFWYRQDPGLGLRLIYFSYDVKMKEKGDIPEGYSVSREKKERFSLILESASTNQTSMYLCASSRDRVGEQYFGPGTRLTVT.